Described below is a single T cell receptor (beta chain) sequence and its context. Despite likely unrecorded immune exposures, the donors were nominally healthy at the time of sampling. The sample is drawn from a study of cytomegalovirus exposure and HLA in healthy donors. CDR3 length: 15 amino acids. The V gene end was trimmed by 3 bases and the J gene end by 5 bases; junction bases not matched to a gene: 3. Germline loops: CDR1 MDHEN, CDR2 SYDVKM. Primers included in the PCR were 60 Vbeta and 13 Jbeta primers. Measured with immunoSEQ multiplex PCR; TCRdb has only the in-frame clones, and not every one. The table has about 120,000 clones, around 80% seen once.

Specimen: PBMCs. The chain links TRBV28 to TRBJ2-3, with 12 bases lining up with TRBD1. The sequence came from a man younger than 45 in good health and CMV-seronegative. The CDR3 loop reads CASSFRDRGRDTQYF. The CDR3 nucleotides are TGTGCCAGCAGTTTTCGGGACAGGGGGCGAGATACGCAGTATTTT.